These 30 T cell receptor beta chains were sequenced from one sample in a study of T cell repertoires in cytomegalovirus infection. For these TCRs, the target antigens are not known. TCRdb reprocessed the reads via MiXCR and lists one record per CDR3 protein. The data contain about 890,000 distinct CDR3 sequences, roughly 30% of them singletons. Sequences were derived from cultured CD8+ T cells from PBMCs, sampled from culture after CMV antigen stimulation. These receptor sequences come from a human donor in good health (CMV status not recorded). Some clones in this sample may be carry-over from other donors' samples.

Only a few counts were recorded for this clonotype. CDR3 in DNA: TGTGCCAGCAGCCCGAGGGGGGAGGTAGACATTCAGTACTTC. It translates to CASSPRGEVDIQYF. The chain carries TRBV7-9 and TRBJ2-4; D possibly matches TRBD1 or TRBD2 (6 bases each). The CDR3 has 14 residues. The V end was cut by 5 bases, the J end by 8 bases, with 16 bases between. Germline CDR1 and CDR2: SEHNR and FQNEAQ (reference sequence).

This clonotype was found a few times. CDR3 in amino acids: CASSQRLAGIYEQYV. As DNA, the CDR3 is TGTGCCAGCAGTCAACGCTTAGCGGGTATCTACGAGCAGTACGTC. This chain connects TRBV6-1 to TRBJ2-7, with 7 nucleotides matching TRBD2. The V and J ends lost 5 bases and 3 bases, in that order; junction bases with no gene match: 10. The CDR3 has 15 residues. Per the germline V gene, CDR1 is MNHNS and CDR2 is SASEGT.

The gene calls are TRBV3-1 and TRBJ2-1, with 7 bases lining up with TRBD2. CDR1 and CDR2 (germline): LGHDT, YNNKEL (reference sequence). The CDR3 contains 16 residues. V was clipped by 4 bases and J by 2 bases; unmatched bases: 8. The CDR3 DNA is TGTGCCAGCAGCCGATATAGCGGGCCACCCTACAATGAGCAGTTCTTC. It encodes CASSRYSGPPYNEQFF.

This chain uses TRBV7-9 with TRBJ2-7, with 7 bases matching TRBD1. CDR1 is SEHNR, CDR2 FQNEAQ, per germline (reference sequence). This CDR3 contains 16 residues. V lost 0 bases, J lost 7 bases, and 12 bases stayed unmatched. CDR3 DNA: TGTGCCAGCAGCTTAGCAGGGGACAGCTTAGAAGGGGAGCAGTACGTC. Translated, it gives CASSLAGDSLEGEQYV.

The chain joins TRBV7-9 to TRBJ1-1; possibly TRBD1 for D (6 bases). Germline loops: CDR1 SEHNR, CDR2 FQNEAQ (reference sequence). The ends were cut back, 4 bases at V and 0 bases at J, with 18 bases in the middle. The CDR3 has 17 amino acids. The CDR3 spells CASSSSRGPFLNTEAFF. The CDR3 DNA sequence: TGTGCCAGCAGCTCAAGCAGGGGCCCATTCTTGAACACTGAAGCTTTCTTT. The full variable domain, rest sourced from reference TRBV7-9 and TRBJ1-1, is DTGVSQNPRHKITKRGQNVTFRCDPISEHNRLYWYRQTLGQGPEFLTYFQNEAQLEKSRLLSDRFSAERPKGSFSTLEIQRTEQGDSAMYLCASSSSRGPFLNTEAFFGQGTRLTVV.

J is TRBJ2-1 and V is TRBV20-1; D ambiguous. The germline V gene encodes CDR1 DFQATT and CDR2 SNEGSKA (reference sequence). CDR3 length equals 14 residues. V was trimmed by 7 bases and J by 0 bases, leaving 13 bases between them. The CDR3 spells CSVGTFSSYNEQFF. The CDR3, as DNA: TGCAGTGTTGGCACCTTTAGCTCCTACAATGAGCAGTTCTTC.

This clonotype occurred a few times. The chain uses TRBV7-8 and TRBJ1-1; D is ambiguous. CDR3 length equals 14 residues. From germline, CDR1 is SGHVS and CDR2 FQNEAQ. The V end was cut by 6 bases, the J end by 1 base, with 12 bases between. The CDR3 here is CASSQDGKNTEAFF. The CDR3 DNA reads as TGTGCCAGCAGTCAGGACGGTAAGAACACTGAAGCTTTCTTT.

In its sample, this clonotype was seen a few times. V and J are TRBV6-5 and TRBJ1-5; no clear D gene. Germline CDR1 is MNHEY and CDR2 is SVGAGI. Trimming removed 4 bases from V and 8 bases from J, with 12 bases in between. The CDR3 loop spans 13 amino acids. CDR3 bases: TGTGCCAGCAGTTCAAGTCCGAGGGAGCCCCAGCATTTT. This encodes CASSSSPREPQHF.

J is TRBJ2-1 and V is TRBV6-2 or TRBV6-3; D may be TRBD1 (6 bases). Germline assignment: CDR1 MNHEY and CDR2 SVGEGT. The CDR3 runs to 14 residues. V lost 5 bases and J 8 bases, leaving 16 bases between the germline ends. The CDR3 region is CASSRDTEVDEQFF. The CDR3 coding sequence is TGTGCCAGCAGTCGGGACACCGAGGTAGATGAGCAGTTCTTC.

The chain has TRBV18 and TRBJ2-7, with 9 bases identical to TRBD2. There are 13 residues in the CDR3. The germline CDR1 and CDR2 sequences are KGHSH and LQKENI. CDR3 sequence: CVSSPRGGYEQYV. CDR3 DNA sequence: TGTGTCAGCTCACCGCGGGGGGGCTACGAGCAGTACGTC.

This clonotype appeared a few times. This chain uses TRBV4-1 with TRBJ2-3; a weak D match, TRBD1 (7 bases). Trimming took off 1 base at V and 8 bases at J, with 19 bases between the two ends. The CDR3 sequence is 16 residues long. The germline CDR1 and CDR2 sequences are MGHRA and YSYEKL. Written as DNA, the CDR3 is TGCGCCAGCAGCCAAGCCAGAGGAGGGGGCCGGGGTACGCAGTATTTT. Translation: CASSQARGGGRGTQYF.

This chain connects TRBV5-6 to TRBJ1-1, with D hard to call. The CDR3 spans 14 residues. Trimming took 5 bases from V and 4 from J, leaving 15 bases between them. Looked up from germline, CDR1 is SGHDT and CDR2 is YYEEEE. This CDR3 is CASSLARLLTEAFF. As DNA, the CDR3 is TGTGCCAGCAGTTTAGCACGTCTACTCACTGAAGCTTTCTTT.

This chain uses TRBV7-6 with TRBJ1-1; D remains unclear. This CDR3 has 14 residues. V was cut by 3 bases and J by 4 bases, with 12 bases left in between. Germline V lookup: CDR1 SGHVS, CDR2 FNYEAQ. The CDR3 region is CASSLLGWGTEAFF. The CDR3 DNA reads as TGTGCCAGCAGCTTGTTAGGGTGGGGCACTGAAGCTTTCTTT.

The genes are TRBV6-1 and TRBJ1-5, with D unresolved. This CDR3 has 16 amino acids. Deletions cut 8 bases from V and 1 base from J, with 18 bases between. CDR1 MNHNS and CDR2 SASEGT come from the germline V gene. The CDR3: CASRLGSQSSNQPQHF. The CDR3 nucleotides read TGTGCCAGCCGTTTGGGCAGCCAGAGCAGCAATCAGCCCCAGCATTTT.

This clonotype has only a few counts. The V and J genes are TRBV7-8 and TRBJ2-3; D unclear. V lost 6 bases and J lost 11, with 15 bases in between. Germline assignment: CDR1 SGHVS and CDR2 FQNEAQ. The CDR3 contains 12 residues. The CDR3 loop is CASRAPRFEQYF. CDR3 coding DNA: TGTGCCAGCAGGGCCCCACGGTTTGAGCAGTATTTT.

This clonotype came up once. One end of the junction does not line up with germline, which may come from a read error. J is TRBJ1-5 and V is TRBV7-8, with D uncertain. Germline CDR1 reads SGHVS; CDR2 reads FQNEAQ. The length of the CDR3 is 13 residues. The CDR3 DNA sequence: TGTGCCAGCAGCCTCGACACCTATCAGCCCCGGCATTTT. This sequence encodes CASSLDTYQPRHF.

This clonotype was counted between two and nine times. The chain links TRBV6-2 or TRBV6-3 to TRBJ2-1; 13 bases are a match to TRBD2. The germline CDR1 and CDR2 sequences are MNHEY and SVGEGT. CDR3 length: 17 residues. J gave up 3 bases and V 5 bases, and 7 bases lay outside the gene matches. CDR3 region: CASSDPRLAGGYNEQFF. The CDR3 DNA reads as TGTGCCAGCAGTGATCCTCGACTAGCGGGGGGCTACAATGAGCAGTTCTTC.

This clonotype was seen only a few times. The chain recombines TRBV10-3 with TRBJ1-1; D unclear. Trimming stripped 2 bases from V and 6 bases from J, with 13 bases between. The germline gives CDR1 ENHRY, CDR2 SYGVKD. The CDR3 sequence is 14 residues long. CDR3 amino acids: CAISEPDGGPEAFF. DNA of the CDR3: TGTGCCATCAGTGAGCCGGACGGAGGGCCTGAAGCTTTCTTT.

The table lists this clonotype with a few counts. The V call is TRBV18, the J call TRBJ1-2, with D possibly being TRBD1 (6 bases). Germline V lookup: CDR1 KGHSH, CDR2 LQKENI. CDR3 length: 15 amino acids. V lost 3 bases, J lost 2 bases, and 13 bases lay in between. The CDR3 nucleotides are TGTGCCAGCTCACCTTCCGGGGGCAGCAACTATGGCTACACCTTC. Translation: CASSPSGGSNYGYTF.

This clonotype was recorded many times. This chain links TRBV24-1 with TRBJ2-2; no reliable D call. Looked up from germline, CDR1 is KGHDR and CDR2 is SFDVKD. Trimming left V 4 bases short and J 3 bases short, with 11 bases between. The length of the CDR3 is 15 residues. The CDR3 nucleotides read TGTGCCACCAGTGACCGTCGGACCGACACCGGGGAGCTGTTTTTT. As protein: CATSDRRTDTGELFF.

V and J are TRBV13 and TRBJ2-7; 9 bases match TRBD2. Per germline, CDR1 PRHDT and CDR2 FYEKMQ (reference sequence). The CDR3 sequence is 14 residues long. J lost 6 bases, V lost 5 bases, and 8 bases had no gene match. The CDR3 sequence is CASSPRGGFGEQYF. The CDR3 DNA follows: TGTGCCAGCAGCCCGCGGGGGGGGTTCGGCGAGCAGTACTTC.

This clonotype showed up just a few times. J is TRBJ1-3 and V is TRBV7-6; perhaps TRBD1 as D (5 bases). CDR3 length: 14 residues. Per the germline V gene, CDR1 is SGHVS and CDR2 is FNYEAQ. The germline V and J ends were trimmed by 5 bases and 3 bases, with 11 bases remaining between them. This CDR3 reads CASSTDSFGNTIYF. CDR3 nucleotide sequence: TGTGCCAGCAGCACTGACAGTTTTGGAAACACCATATATTTT.

The chain carries TRBV29-1 and TRBJ2-2; TRBD2 might be the D (5 bases). Trimming left V 5 bases short and J 3 bases short, with 13 bases between. The CDR3 totals 14 residues. CDR1 and CDR2 (germline): SQVTM, ANQGSEA. CDR3 in DNA: TGCAGCGTTCGGGGTCCCATGGACACCGGGGAGCTGTTTTTT. It specifies CSVRGPMDTGELFF.

This clonotype has more than one count but fewer than ten. V usage is TRBV6-2 or TRBV6-3 and J usage is TRBJ1-1; 7 bases are a match to TRBD1. Germline values: CDR1 MNHEY, CDR2 SVGEGT. Trimming cost V 0 bases and J 0 bases; bases outside gene matches: 4. This CDR3 is 16 amino acids long. The CDR3 sequence: CASSYSVGQVNTEAFF. CDR3 bases: TGTGCCAGCAGTTACTCGGTTGGACAGGTGAACACTGAAGCTTTCTTT.

The chain combines TRBV7-8 with TRBJ2-4; D possibly corresponds to TRBD2 (6 bases). Trimming took 5 bases from V and 0 from J, leaving 17 bases between them. The CDR3 loop spans 17 amino acids. Germline values: CDR1 SGHVS, CDR2 FQNEAQ. For the CDR3, the DNA is TGTGCCAGCAGCCCGAACCAGGAGGGACCAGCCAAAAACATTCAGTACTTC. Protein sequence: CASSPNQEGPAKNIQYF.

In its sample, this clonotype was seen a few times. This sequence joins TRBV6-6 and TRBJ2-7; 9 nucleotides line up with TRBD1. Per germline, CDR1 MNHNY and CDR2 SVGAGI (reference sequence). The CDR3 is made up of 14 amino acids. The V and J ends lost 8 bases and 3 bases, in that order; junction bases with no gene match: 8. The CDR3 sequence is CASGGQGRNYEQYF. Written as DNA, the CDR3 is TGTGCCAGCGGGGGACAGGGTCGTAACTACGAGCAGTACTTC.

The chain carries TRBV11-2 and TRBJ2-1, with a weak D call TRBD2 (5 bases). This CDR3 is 12 amino acids long. Germline V gives CDR1 SGHAT, CDR2 FQNNGV. Trimming cost V 8 bases and J 6 bases, with 11 bases left between them. The CDR3 here is CASVWAGNEQFF. Here the CDR3 DNA reads TGTGCCAGCGTCTGGGCGGGCAATGAGCAGTTCTTC.

The gene calls are TRBV15 and TRBJ1-5, with a weak D call TRBD1 (5 bases). Germline V gives CDR1 LNHNV, CDR2 YYDKDF (reference sequence). Deletions cut 3 bases from V and 3 bases from J, with 15 bases between. The CDR3 extends over 16 amino acids. The CDR3 sequence: CATSSTADRHNQPQHF. In DNA, the CDR3 is TGTGCCACCAGCAGTACAGCTGACAGACACAATCAGCCCCAGCATTTT.

This clonotype was picked up a small number of times. V is TRBV2 and J is TRBJ2-7; D unresolved. CDR1 is SNHLY and CDR2 is FYNNEI in the germline V gene. V was trimmed by 5 bases and J by 4 bases, leaving 12 bases between them. The CDR3 spans 13 residues. Here the CDR3 DNA reads TGTGCCAGCAGTCCAAAAGCTGCATACGAGCAGTACGTC. Translation gives CASSPKAAYEQYV.

CDR3 in amino acids: CAAQRTGNGYTF. CDR3 nucleotides: TGTGCCGCACAGCGGACAGGGAACGGCTACACCTTC. The chain links TRBV2 to TRBJ1-2; 8 bases line up with TRBD1. Germline lookup yields CDR1 SNHLY and CDR2 FYNNEI. The V and J ends lost 11 bases and 8 bases, in that order; junction bases with no gene match: 10. The CDR3 contains 12 residues.